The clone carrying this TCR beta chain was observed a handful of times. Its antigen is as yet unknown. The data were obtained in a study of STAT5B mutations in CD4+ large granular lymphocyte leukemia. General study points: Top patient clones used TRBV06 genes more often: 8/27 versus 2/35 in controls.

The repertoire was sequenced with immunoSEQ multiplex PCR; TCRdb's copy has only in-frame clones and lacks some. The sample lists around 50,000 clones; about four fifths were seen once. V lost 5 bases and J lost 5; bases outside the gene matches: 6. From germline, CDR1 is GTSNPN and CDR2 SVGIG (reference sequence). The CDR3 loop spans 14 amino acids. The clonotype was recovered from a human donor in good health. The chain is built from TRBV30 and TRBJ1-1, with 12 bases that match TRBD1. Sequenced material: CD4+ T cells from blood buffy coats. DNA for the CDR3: TGTGCCTGGCGAACGGGACAGGGGGCTACTGAAGCTTTCTTT. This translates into CAWRTGQGATEAFF.